This T cell receptor (beta chain) was documented in a study of T-cell memory formation after mild COVID-19. Via MiXCR, TCRdb re-called the 5' RACE reads, giving one row per CDR3 protein. This sample carries approximately 180,000 distinct CDR3 sequences, 16% of them seen once, and the ten largest clones take about 1.9%. CDR3 length: 15 residues. CDR1 and CDR2 (germline): GTSNPN, SVGIG (reference sequence). The V end was cut by 1 base, the J end by 4 bases, with 15 bases between. The TCR was taken from an adult woman who had mild COVID-19 (a few samples of this study predate the infection). Cell type and time point are not known. Sequencing used PBMCs or a T cell subset sorted from them (not recorded which). The chain is built from TRBV30 and TRBJ2-3; no definite D call. The CDR3 DNA sequence: TGTGCCTGGAGTGCCTTTCGGACGACCCCAGATACGCAGTATTTT. Translation gives CAWSAFRTTPDTQYF.